This T cell receptor (beta chain) came from a study of blood T cell repertoires in COVID-19 (dated by TCRdb to 2018 to 2021). Concerning the study at large: Samples from collaborators originated in the United States, Italy and Spain and spanned both the acute and convalescent phases of COVID-19. Where available, HLA class I and class II types were obtained from metadata supplied by the sample provider rather than from assay-based typing. Samples were obtained from the ongoing ImmuneRACE study (first 160 participants) and from about 1,300 subjects provided by 6 global collaborators. The prospective study material was composed of cDNA or gDNA derived from T cells, B-cell-depleted T cells, or PBMCs. Nearly every sample came with metadata listing a de-identified subject ID, COVID-19 status, age in years and sex. Deeply sampled blood TCRbeta repertoires from subjects exposed to, actively infected with, or recovered from COVID-19 were included in the dataset. A freely available public database, intended as a resource for researchers studying the immune response to SARS-CoV-2, is where the repertoires were released.

TCRbeta CDR3 regions were amplified from genomic DNA using the immunoSEQ Assay, a bias-controlled multiplex PCR. For the original study's pipeline: The number of nucleated cells in each sample was estimated from the amplification of reference gene primers within the assay. To quantify the absolute abundance of each unique TCRbeta CDR3 rearrangement, sequence reads were collapsed and filtered. For each sample, productive Simpson clonality was calculated by taking the square root of Simpson's diversity index across productive rearrangements. The clones in this table, taken by TCRdb from immuneACCESS, are in-frame only. Not every clone is retained; where verified, under half of the shortfall comes from an unresolved V gene, and the cause of the rest is unknown. V, J and clone size are taken as reported in that table, and D and trimming were inferred from the DNA itself. The sample yields 90,000 to 130,000 clones; roughly four fifths were counted once. The top ten clones comprise roughly 7.9% of the sample.

Each collaborating institution followed its own protocols to collect whole blood in K2EDTA tubes. For TCRbeta analysis, collaborators shipped samples in one of three forms: frozen whole blood, isolated PBMCs, or DNA extracted from either of those sample types. For this clone: What this receptor recognizes is not known. Base quality data are lacking; no much larger clone is found one base away.

From its cysteine to its phenylalanine, the CDR3 spans 12 amino acids. Just CDR3 DNA is preserved here, 36 bases in frame from base 1. The germline V gene sets CDR1 to MNHEY and CDR2 to SVGAGI. V is pared back by 4 bases and J by 4 bases, with 7 bases lying between the germline termini. What the research found in general, with its limitations: How much clinical and demographic metadata was included differed by source and by participant, and the metadata was provided uncurated.

This TCR derives from a man between 65 and 79 years old with acute or convalescent COVID-19. The sequencing input was peripheral blood. The chain employs TRBV6-5 and TRBJ1-2; the D gene cannot be named for sure. CDR3 sequence: CASSSEAYGYTF. The DNA sequence is given as TGTGCCAGCAGTTCGGAGGCCTATGGCTACACCTTC.